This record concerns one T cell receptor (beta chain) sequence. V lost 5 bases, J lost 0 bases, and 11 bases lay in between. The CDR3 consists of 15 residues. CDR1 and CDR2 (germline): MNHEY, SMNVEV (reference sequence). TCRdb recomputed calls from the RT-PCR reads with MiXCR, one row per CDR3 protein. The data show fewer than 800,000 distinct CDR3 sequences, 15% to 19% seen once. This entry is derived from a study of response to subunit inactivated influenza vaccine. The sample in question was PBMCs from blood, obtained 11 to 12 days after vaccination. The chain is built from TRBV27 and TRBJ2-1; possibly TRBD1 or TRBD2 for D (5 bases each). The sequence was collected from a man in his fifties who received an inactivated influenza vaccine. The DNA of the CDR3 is TGTGCCAGCAGTAGAGGGGTTCGCTCCTACAATGAGCAGTTCTTC. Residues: CASSRGVRSYNEQFF.